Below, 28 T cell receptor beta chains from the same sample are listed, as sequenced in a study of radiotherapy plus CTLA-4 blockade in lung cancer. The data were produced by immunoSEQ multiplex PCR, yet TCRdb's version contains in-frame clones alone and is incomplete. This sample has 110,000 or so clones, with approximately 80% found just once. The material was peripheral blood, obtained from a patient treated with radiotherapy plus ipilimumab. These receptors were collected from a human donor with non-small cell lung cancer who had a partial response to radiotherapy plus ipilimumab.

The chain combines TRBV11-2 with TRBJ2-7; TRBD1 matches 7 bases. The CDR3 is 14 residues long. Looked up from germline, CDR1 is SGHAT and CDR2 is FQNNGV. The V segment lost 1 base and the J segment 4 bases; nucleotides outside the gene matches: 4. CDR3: CASSLVQGVYEQYF. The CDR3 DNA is TGTGCCAGCAGCTTAGTTCAGGGGGTATACGAGCAGTACTTC.

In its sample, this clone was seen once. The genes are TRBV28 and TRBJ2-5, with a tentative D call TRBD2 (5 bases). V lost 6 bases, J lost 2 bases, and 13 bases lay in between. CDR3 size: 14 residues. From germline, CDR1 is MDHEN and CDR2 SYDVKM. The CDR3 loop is CASSDSGGQETQYF. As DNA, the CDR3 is TGTGCCAGCAGCGACTCCGGCGGGCAAGAGACCCAGTACTTC.

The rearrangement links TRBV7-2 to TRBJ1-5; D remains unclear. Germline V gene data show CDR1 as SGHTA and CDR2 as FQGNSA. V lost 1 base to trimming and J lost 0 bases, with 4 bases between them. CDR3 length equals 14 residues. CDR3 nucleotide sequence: TGTGCCAGCAGCTTAGGACATAGCAATCAGCCCCAGCATTTT. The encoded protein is CASSLGHSNQPQHF.

The CDR3: CASSLLGQGVGGYGYTF. As DNA, the CDR3 is TGTGCCAGCAGCTTGCTCGGACAGGGGGTCGGAGGCTATGGCTACACCTTC. The chain joins TRBV5-4 to TRBJ1-2, with 10 bases that match TRBD1. This CDR3 is 17 amino acids long. The germline CDR1 and CDR2 sequences are SGHNT and YYREEE (reference sequence). The ends lost 1 base at V and 4 bases at J; junction bases unmatched: 10.

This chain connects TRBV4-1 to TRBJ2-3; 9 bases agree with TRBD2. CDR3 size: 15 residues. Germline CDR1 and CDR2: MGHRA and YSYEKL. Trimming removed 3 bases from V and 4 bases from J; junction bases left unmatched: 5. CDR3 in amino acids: CASSQLAGVSDTQYF. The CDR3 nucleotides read TGCGCCAGCAGCCAGTTAGCGGGAGTATCAGATACGCAGTATTTT.

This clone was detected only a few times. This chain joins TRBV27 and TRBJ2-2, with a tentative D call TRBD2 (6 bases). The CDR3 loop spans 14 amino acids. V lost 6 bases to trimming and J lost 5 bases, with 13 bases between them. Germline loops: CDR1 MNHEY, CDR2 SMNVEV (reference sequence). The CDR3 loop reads CASSSGSRTGELFF. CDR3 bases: TGTGCCAGCAGCTCCGGGAGCAGGACCGGGGAGCTGTTTTTT.

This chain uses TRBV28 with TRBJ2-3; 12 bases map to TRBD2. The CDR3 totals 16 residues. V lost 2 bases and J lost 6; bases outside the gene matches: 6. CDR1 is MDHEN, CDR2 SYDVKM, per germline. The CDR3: CASSLPGTSGRDTQYF. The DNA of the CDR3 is TGTGCCAGCAGTTTACCTGGAACTAGCGGGAGGGATACGCAGTATTTT.

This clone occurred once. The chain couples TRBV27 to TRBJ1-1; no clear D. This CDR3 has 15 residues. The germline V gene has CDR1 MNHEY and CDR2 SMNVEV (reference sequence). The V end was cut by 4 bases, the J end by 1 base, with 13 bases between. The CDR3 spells CASSSPAGSNTEAFF. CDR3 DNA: TGTGCCAGCAGTTCTCCCGCCGGGTCGAACACTGAAGCTTTCTTT.

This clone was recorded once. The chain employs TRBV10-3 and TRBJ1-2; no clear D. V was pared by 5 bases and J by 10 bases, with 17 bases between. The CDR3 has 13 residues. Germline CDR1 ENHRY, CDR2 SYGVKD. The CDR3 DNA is TGTGCCATCAGTCCCGTTTCAGATATCAACTACACCTTC. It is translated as CAISPVSDINYTF.

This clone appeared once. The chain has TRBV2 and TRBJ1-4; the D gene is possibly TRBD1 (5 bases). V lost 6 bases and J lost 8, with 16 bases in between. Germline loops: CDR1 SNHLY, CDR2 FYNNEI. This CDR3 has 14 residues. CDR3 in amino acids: CASRTSRGGEKLFF. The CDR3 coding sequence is TGTGCCAGCAGGACCTCAAGGGGTGGCGAAAAACTGTTTTTT.

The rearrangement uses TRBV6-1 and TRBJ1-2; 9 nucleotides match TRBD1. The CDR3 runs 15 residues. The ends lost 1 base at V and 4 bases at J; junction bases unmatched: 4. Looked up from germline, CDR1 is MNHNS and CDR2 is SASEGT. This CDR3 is CASSEDLQGAYGYTF. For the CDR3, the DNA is TGTGCCAGCAGTGAAGATCTACAGGGGGCCTATGGCTACACCTTC.

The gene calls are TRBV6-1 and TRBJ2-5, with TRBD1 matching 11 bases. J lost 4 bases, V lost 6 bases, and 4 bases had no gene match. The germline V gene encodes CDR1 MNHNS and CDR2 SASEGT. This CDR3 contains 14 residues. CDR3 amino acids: CASRGQGATETQYF. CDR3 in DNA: TGTGCCAGCAGAGGACAGGGGGCTACAGAGACCCAGTACTTC.

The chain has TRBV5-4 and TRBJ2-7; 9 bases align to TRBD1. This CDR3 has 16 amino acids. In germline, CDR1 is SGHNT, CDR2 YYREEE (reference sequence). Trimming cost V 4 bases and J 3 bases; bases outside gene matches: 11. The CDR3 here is CASSIPPGQGSYEQYF. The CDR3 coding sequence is TGTGCCAGCAGCATACCACCGGGACAGGGAAGCTACGAGCAGTACTTC. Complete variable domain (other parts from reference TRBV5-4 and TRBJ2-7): ETGVTQSPTHLIKTRGQQVTLRCSSQSGHNTVSWYQQALGQGPQFIFQYYREEENGRGNFPPRFSGLQFPNYSSELNVNALELDDSALYLCASSIPPGQGSYEQYFGPGTRLTVT.

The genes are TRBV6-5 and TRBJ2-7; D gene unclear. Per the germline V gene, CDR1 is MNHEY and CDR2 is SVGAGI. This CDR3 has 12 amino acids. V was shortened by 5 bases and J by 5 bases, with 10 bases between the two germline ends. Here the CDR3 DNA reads TGTGCCAGCAGTACTCTGGGCCACGAGCAGTACTTC. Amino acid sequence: CASSTLGHEQYF.

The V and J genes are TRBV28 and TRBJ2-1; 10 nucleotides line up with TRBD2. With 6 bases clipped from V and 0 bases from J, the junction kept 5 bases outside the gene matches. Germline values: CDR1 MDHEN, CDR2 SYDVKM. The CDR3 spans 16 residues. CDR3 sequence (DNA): TGTGCCAGCAGCGGACTAGCGGAGTTCTCCTACAATGAGCAGTTCTTC. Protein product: CASSGLAEFSYNEQFF.

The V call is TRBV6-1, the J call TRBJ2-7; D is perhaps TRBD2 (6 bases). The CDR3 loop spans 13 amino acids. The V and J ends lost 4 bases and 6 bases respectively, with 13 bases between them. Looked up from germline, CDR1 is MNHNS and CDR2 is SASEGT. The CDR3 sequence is CASSGPGAFEQYV. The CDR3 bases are TGTGCCAGCAGTGGACCGGGAGCGTTCGAGCAGTACGTC.

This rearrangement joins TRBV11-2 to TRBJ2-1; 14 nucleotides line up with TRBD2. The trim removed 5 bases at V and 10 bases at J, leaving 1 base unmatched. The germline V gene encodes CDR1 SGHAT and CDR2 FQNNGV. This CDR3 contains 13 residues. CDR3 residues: CASSGTSGREQFF. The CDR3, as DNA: TGTGCCAGCAGCGGGACTAGCGGGAGAGAGCAGTTCTTC.

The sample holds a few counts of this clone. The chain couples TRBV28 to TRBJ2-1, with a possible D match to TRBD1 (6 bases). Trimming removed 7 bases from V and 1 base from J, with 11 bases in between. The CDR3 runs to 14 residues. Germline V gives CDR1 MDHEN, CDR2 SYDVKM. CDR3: CASKTGPSYNEQFF. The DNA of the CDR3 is TGTGCCAGCAAAACAGGGCCTTCCTACAATGAGCAGTTCTTC. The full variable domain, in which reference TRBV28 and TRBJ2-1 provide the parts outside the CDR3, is DVKVTQSSRYLVKRTGEKVFLECVQDMDHENMFWYRQDPGLGLRLIYFSYDVKMKEKGDIPEGYSVSREKKERFSLILESASTNQTSMYLCASKTGPSYNEQFFGPGTRLTVL.

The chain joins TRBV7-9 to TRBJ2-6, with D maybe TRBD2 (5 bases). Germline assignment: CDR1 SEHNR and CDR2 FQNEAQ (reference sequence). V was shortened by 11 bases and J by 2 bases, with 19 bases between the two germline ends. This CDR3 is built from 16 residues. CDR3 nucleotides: TGTGCCGCGGACTCAATATTTACCCCTGGGGCCAACGTCCTGACTTTC. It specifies CAADSIFTPGANVLTF.

In nucleotides, the CDR3 is TGTGCCAGCTCACCTGGGACAGGGGGCTCCGAGCAGTACGTC. This encodes CASSPGTGGSEQYV. The chain employs TRBV18 and TRBJ2-7; 12 nucleotides align to TRBD1. In germline, CDR1 is KGHSH, CDR2 LQKENI. The V segment lost 3 bases and the J segment 6 bases; nucleotides outside the gene matches: 3. The CDR3 extends over 14 amino acids.

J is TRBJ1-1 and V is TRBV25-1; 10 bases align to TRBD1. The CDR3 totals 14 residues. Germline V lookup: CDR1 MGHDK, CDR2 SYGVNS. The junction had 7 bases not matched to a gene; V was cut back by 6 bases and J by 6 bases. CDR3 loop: CASRGDRGPPEAFF. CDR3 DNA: TGTGCCAGCAGAGGGGACAGGGGACCCCCTGAAGCTTTCTTT.

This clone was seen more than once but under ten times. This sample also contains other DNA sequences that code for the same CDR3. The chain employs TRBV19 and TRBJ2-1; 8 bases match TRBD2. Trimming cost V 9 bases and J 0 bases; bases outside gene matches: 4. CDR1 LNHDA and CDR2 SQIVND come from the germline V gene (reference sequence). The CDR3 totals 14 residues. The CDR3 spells CASESGSSYNEQFF. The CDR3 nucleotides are TGTGCCAGCGAAAGCGGGAGCTCCTACAATGAGCAGTTCTTC.

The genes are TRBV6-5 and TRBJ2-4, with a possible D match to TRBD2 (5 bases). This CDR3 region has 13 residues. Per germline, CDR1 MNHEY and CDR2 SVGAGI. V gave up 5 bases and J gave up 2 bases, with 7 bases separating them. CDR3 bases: TGTGCCAGCAGTACTAGGTCCAAAAACATTCAGTACTTC. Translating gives CASSTRSKNIQYF.

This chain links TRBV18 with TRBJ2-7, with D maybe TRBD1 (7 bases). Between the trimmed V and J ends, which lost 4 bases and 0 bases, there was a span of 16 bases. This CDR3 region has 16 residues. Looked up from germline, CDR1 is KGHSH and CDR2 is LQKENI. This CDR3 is CASSLEQGRSSYEQYV. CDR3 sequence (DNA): TGTGCCAGCTCACTGGAACAGGGGAGGAGCTCCTACGAGCAGTACGTC.

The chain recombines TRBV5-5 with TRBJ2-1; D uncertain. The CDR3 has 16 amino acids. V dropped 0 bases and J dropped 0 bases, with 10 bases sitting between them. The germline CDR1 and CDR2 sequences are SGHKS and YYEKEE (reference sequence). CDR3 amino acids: CASSLGHMSSYNEQFF. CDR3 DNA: TGTGCCAGCAGCTTGGGACACATGAGCTCCTACAATGAGCAGTTCTTC.

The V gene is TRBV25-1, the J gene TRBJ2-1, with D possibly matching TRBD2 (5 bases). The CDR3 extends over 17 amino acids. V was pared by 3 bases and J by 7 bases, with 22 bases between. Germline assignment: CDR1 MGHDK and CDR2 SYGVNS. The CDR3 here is CASSDVREGLGVNEQFF. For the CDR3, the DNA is TGTGCCAGCAGTGACGTACGGGAAGGTTTAGGTGTAAATGAGCAGTTCTTC.

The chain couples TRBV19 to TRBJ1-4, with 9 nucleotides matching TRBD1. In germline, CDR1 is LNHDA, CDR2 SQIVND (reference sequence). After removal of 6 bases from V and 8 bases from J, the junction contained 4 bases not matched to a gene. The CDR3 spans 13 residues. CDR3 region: CASRAGQGEKLFF. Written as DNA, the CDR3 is TGTGCCAGTAGGGCCGGACAGGGGGAAAAACTGTTTTTT.

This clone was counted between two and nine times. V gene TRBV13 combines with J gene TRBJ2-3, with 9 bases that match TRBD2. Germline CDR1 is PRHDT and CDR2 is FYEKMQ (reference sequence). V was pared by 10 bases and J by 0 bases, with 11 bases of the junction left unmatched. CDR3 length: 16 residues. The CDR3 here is CAIPGASGTSTDTQYF. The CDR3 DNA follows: TGTGCCATCCCCGGGGCTAGCGGGACCAGCACAGATACGCAGTATTTT.